Listed here are 26 T cell receptor beta chains from one sample, sequenced in a study of blood T cells in healthy people across ages (dated by TCRdb to 2014 to 2015). Library method: 5' RACE. TCRdb shows the sequencer as Illumina HiSeq 2500. A second PCR of roughly 7 to 11 cycles was performed with a sample-barcoded 5' primer and a J-beta primer mix. The public sequencing data were trimmed at Q25 with fastp and processed into clonotypes with MiXCR by TCRdb, which kept only in-frame beta chains. CDR3 protein sequences are deduplicated, and each keeps its most common genes and DNA. Present in this sample are fewer than 600,000 distinct CDR3 sequences, 27% of which were seen just once. The ten largest clones capture roughly 3.5% of the sample. This sample was shared with a second study, whose subject was T cells of mothers and their children.

The material sequenced was blood. The receptors derive from a boy under 10 years old in good health.

This clonotype was detected a few times. The gene calls are TRBV2 and TRBJ2-5; D gene uncertain. Germline CDR1 SNHLY, CDR2 FYNNEI. This CDR3 comprises 14 residues. The ends were cut back, 6 bases at V and 7 bases at J, with 18 bases in the middle. The CDR3 nucleotides are TGTGCCAGCAGATTCACCCAGGCAACAGCGACCCAGTACTTC. It specifies CASRFTQATATQYF.

There are a few counts of this clonotype. The chain combines TRBV7-2 with TRBJ2-1; D uncertain. V shed 2 bases and J shed 2 bases, with 10 bases lying between them. CDR3 length: 15 amino acids. Germline V gene sequence: CDR1 SGHTA, CDR2 FQGNSA. CDR3 nucleotides: TGTGCCAGCAGCTTATTGGTAGAGGCCTACAATGAGCAGTTCTTC. It is translated as CASSLLVEAYNEQFF.

The V gene is TRBV7-9, the J gene TRBJ1-2; no firm D call. The CDR3 consists of 13 residues. Germline V gene sequence: CDR1 SEHNR, CDR2 FQNEAQ (reference sequence). V lost 3 bases and J lost 5, with 10 bases in between. In DNA, the CDR3 is TGTGCCAGCAGCTTTCCGGGGATGTATGGCTACACCTTC. Translation gives CASSFPGMYGYTF.

The sample holds a few counts of this clonotype. The chain employs TRBV10-3 and TRBJ2-2; D uncertain. The CDR3 extends over 14 amino acids. The germline V gene encodes CDR1 ENHRY and CDR2 SYGVKD. Trimming took 4 bases from V and 3 from J, leaving 9 bases between them. The CDR3 DNA sequence: TGTGCCATCAGTGCCAGAAGAGACACCGGGGAGCTGTTTTTT. Protein: CAISARRDTGELFF.

This clonotype was counted between two and nine times. The chain joins TRBV20-1 to TRBJ2-7, with a weak D call TRBD2 (5 bases). There are 13 residues in the CDR3. The V and J ends lost 5 bases and 6 bases respectively, with 17 bases between them. Germline V gene data show CDR1 as DFQATT and CDR2 as SNEGSKA (reference sequence). DNA for the CDR3: TGCAGTGCTCTCCCCGGACGGCTAGCCGAGCAGTACTTC. It is translated as CSALPGRLAEQYF.

This clonotype has more than one count but fewer than ten. The CDR3 nucleotides are TGCGCCAGCAGCGGCGACAGGGTTCCAGAGACCCAGTACTTC. Amino acids: CASSGDRVPETQYF. The chain recombines TRBV5-1 with TRBJ2-5, with 7 bases lining up with TRBD1. Germline CDR1 and CDR2: SGHRS and YFSETQ. The CDR3 contains 14 residues. V dropped 4 bases and J dropped 4; count of bases not matched to a gene: 7.

This clonotype was seen more than once but under ten times. The genes are TRBV9 and TRBJ2-5; 8 nucleotides agree with TRBD1. The J call may be mistaken, given a closer DNA end match to TRBJ2-7. This CDR3 spans 15 amino acids. The germline gives CDR1 SGDLS, CDR2 YYNGEE. The CDR3, as DNA: TGTGCCAGCAGCGTAGCCCCCGGGACAGGCTACGAGCAGTACTTC. Translated, it gives CASSVAPGTGYEQYF.

This clonotype occurred a few times. J is TRBJ1-1 and V is TRBV2; possibly TRBD1 for D (6 bases). The CDR3 length is 14 residues. The V end lost 5 bases, the J end lost 8 bases, and 18 bases lay between the germline ends. Germline V gives CDR1 SNHLY, CDR2 FYNNEI. In nucleotides, the CDR3 is TGTGCCAGCAGTTCGGAGGGGGAGGGAGTAGAAGCTTTCTTT. Amino acid sequence: CASSSEGEGVEAFF. Together with reference TRBV2 and TRBJ1-1, the CDR3 gives the full variable domain: EPEVTQTPSHQVTQMGQEVILRCVPISNHLYFYWYRQILGQKVEFLVSFYNNEISEKSEIFDDQFSVERPDGSNFTLKIRSTKLEDSAMYFCASSSEGEGVEAFFGQGTRLTVV.

This clonotype was detected many times. DNA for the CDR3: TGTGCCAGCAGCTTCGCGGGACAGACCTACAATGAGCAGTTCTTC. Translation gives CASSFAGQTYNEQFF. V gene TRBV7-8 combines with J gene TRBJ2-1; possibly TRBD1 for D (7 bases). The CDR3 spans 15 residues. With 3 bases removed from V and 2 bases from J, the gap between germline ends came to 11 bases. CDR1 SGHVS and CDR2 FQNEAQ come from the germline V gene.

The chain carries TRBV20-1 and TRBJ2-5, with unresolved D. This CDR3 has 12 amino acids. The ends were cut back, 5 bases at V and 3 bases at J, with 10 bases in the middle. Germline CDR1 and CDR2: DFQATT and SNEGSKA (reference sequence). CDR3 in DNA: TGCAGTGCTGACGATCCGAAAGAGACCCAGTACTTC. This codes for CSADDPKETQYF.

Written as DNA, the CDR3 is TGTGCCAGCAGCCAATACGGGAGGGACTACAATGAGCAGTTCTTC. Translated, it gives CASSQYGRDYNEQFF. The chain is built from TRBV3-1 and TRBJ2-1; 8 bases agree with TRBD2. This CDR3 has 15 residues. In germline, CDR1 is LGHDT, CDR2 YNNKEL (reference sequence). V lost 2 bases and J lost 3; bases outside the gene matches: 3.

The V gene is TRBV29-1, the J gene TRBJ1-1; D gene unclear. Trimming removed 4 bases from V and 0 bases from J, with 12 bases in between. The germline gives CDR1 SQVTM, CDR2 ANQGSEA. The CDR3 runs to 14 residues. The CDR3 region has the DNA TGCAGCGTTGTGATGGAGTACCTGAACACTGAAGCTTTCTTT. The encoded protein is CSVVMEYLNTEAFF.

Points on this clonotype: It is likely a read error, because the conserved phenylalanine at the end of the CDR3 is missing. The gene calls are TRBV30 and TRBJ2-7; tentative D call: TRBD1 (7 bases). Germline loops: CDR1 GTSNPN, CDR2 SVGIG (reference sequence). Between the trimmed V and J ends, which lost 3 bases and 6 bases, there was a span of 15 bases. This CDR3 has 13 residues. CDR3: CAWRNYRGGEQYL. The DNA of the CDR3 is TGTGCCTGGAGGAACTACAGGGGAGGCGAGCAGTACCTC.

The rearrangement uses TRBV7-9 and TRBJ2-7; possible D gene TRBD2, 6 bases. CDR1 SEHNR and CDR2 FQNEAQ come from the germline V gene (reference sequence). Trimming pared 4 bases from V and 7 bases from J, leaving 17 bases between. The CDR3 spans 14 residues. CDR3 coding DNA: TGTGCCAGCAGCTCCGACGGGGCCGGGAGTGAGCAGTACTTC. Translated: CASSSDGAGSEQYF.

V gene TRBV12-3 or TRBV12-4 combines with J gene TRBJ2-1, with 10 nucleotides matching TRBD2. CDR3 size: 15 residues. V shed 3 bases and J 6 bases; nucleotides not matched to a gene: 5. CDR3 nucleotides: TGTGCCAGCAGTTTTGGAGCGGGAGGGGGCAATGAGCAGTTCTTC. It yields the protein CASSFGAGGGNEQFF.

The chain has TRBV20-1 and TRBJ2-1; TRBD2 agrees at 10 bases. CDR1 DFQATT and CDR2 SNEGSKA come from the germline V gene (reference sequence). The junction had 5 bases not matched to a gene; V was cut back by 5 bases and J by 7 bases. This CDR3 region has 13 residues. Written as DNA, the CDR3 is TGCAGTGCTCCAGCGGGGGGGCGGAATGAGCAGTTCTTC. Protein sequence: CSAPAGGRNEQFF.

In its sample, this clonotype was seen a few times. The chain links TRBV3-1 to TRBJ2-1, with no clear D. CDR1 and CDR2 from the germline V gene are LGHDT and YNNKEL (reference sequence). The CDR3 has 17 residues. Deletions cut 4 bases from V and 0 bases from J, with 16 bases between. CDR3 nucleotides: TGTGCCAGCAGCCTAAACCTTATGCAGAGCTCCTACAATGAGCAGTTCTTC. It encodes CASSLNLMQSSYNEQFF.

The J gene is TRBJ2-2, the V gene TRBV7-2; 9 bases line up with TRBD2. J gave up 4 bases and V 5 bases, and 8 bases lay outside the gene matches. CDR1 is SGHTA and CDR2 is FQGNSA in the germline V gene. This CDR3 comprises 16 residues. The DNA of the CDR3 is TGTGCCAGCAGCAATGCGGGAGGGCCACGCACCGGGGAGCTGTTTTTT. This codes for CASSNAGGPRTGELFF.

In DNA, the CDR3 is TGTGCCAGCAGCCCACTGGGCAGGGTGAACACTGAAGCTTTCTTT. Translating gives CASSPLGRVNTEAFF. The genes are TRBV7-9 and TRBJ1-1, with a possible D match to TRBD1 (5 bases). Germline V gives CDR1 SEHNR, CDR2 FQNEAQ (reference sequence). V was clipped by 5 bases and J by 0 bases, with 13 bases between them. This CDR3 comprises 15 residues.

The J gene is TRBJ2-3, the V gene TRBV7-2; 7 bases fit TRBD1. Germline assignment: CDR1 SGHTA and CDR2 FQGNSA. The V and J ends lost 5 bases and 1 base, in that order; junction bases with no gene match: 9. This CDR3 comprises 16 residues. The CDR3, as DNA: TGTGCCAGCAGCGCCGGACCAGGGGGAGGCACAGATACGCAGTATTTT. Translated, it gives CASSAGPGGGTDTQYF.

The chain links TRBV7-6 to TRBJ2-3, with TRBD2 matching over 8 bases. V lost 4 bases and J lost 2; bases outside the gene matches: 2. From germline, CDR1 is SGHVS and CDR2 FNYEAQ. CDR3 size: 14 residues. The CDR3 bases are TGTGCCAGCAGCTACGGGGGGGACACAGATACGCAGTATTTT. It translates to CASSYGGDTDTQYF.

The V gene is TRBV6-1, the J gene TRBJ2-5; 9 bases map to TRBD2. The J call may be wrong; the DNA end is better matched by TRBJ2-7. CDR3 length: 14 residues. Germline-derived CDR1 and CDR2 are MNHNS and SASEGT. The CDR3, as DNA: TGTGCCGGCTTCCGGAGACTAGCGGAGTACGAGCAGTACTTC. Translation: CAGFRRLAEYEQYF.

The rearrangement links TRBV7-7 to TRBJ1-2; no clear D gene. Germline V gives CDR1 SSHAT, CDR2 FNYEAQ (reference sequence). Trimming took 5 bases from V and 8 from J, leaving 12 bases between them. CDR3 size: 12 residues. CDR3 bases: TGTGCCAGCAGCGCTGAACCGGGAGGCTACACCTTC. It encodes CASSAEPGGYTF. The full variable domain, rest sourced from reference TRBV7-7 and TRBJ1-2, is GAGVSQSPRYKVTKRGQDVTLRCDPISSHATLYWYQQALGQGPEFLTYFNYEAQPDKSGLPSDRFSAERPEGSISTLTIQRTEQRDSAMYRCASSAEPGGYTFGSGTRLTVV.

The chain combines TRBV27 with TRBJ2-5; 10 bases are a match to TRBD1. V lost 5 bases and J lost 5; bases outside the gene matches: 5. Germline assignment: CDR1 MNHEY and CDR2 SMNVEV (reference sequence). This CDR3 spans 14 amino acids. Written as DNA, the CDR3 is TGTGCCAGCAGTCGACAGGGGGCTTGGGAGACCCAGTACTTC. Amino acids: CASSRQGAWETQYF.

The DNA of the CDR3 is TGTGCCACCAGCAGAGATCCCCGGACCGAAAAACTGTTTTTT. Translation gives CATSRDPRTEKLFF. This chain joins TRBV15 and TRBJ1-4, with unresolved D. Trimming left V 0 bases short and J 8 bases short, with 10 bases between. CDR1 LNHNV and CDR2 YYDKDF come from the germline V gene (reference sequence). The CDR3 covers 14 residues. Supplemented by reference TRBV15 and TRBJ1-4, the full variable domain reads DAMVIQNPRYQVTQFGKPVTLSCSQTLNHNVMYWYQQKSSQAPKLLFHYYDKDFNNEADTPDNFQSRRPNTSFCFLDIRSPGLGDTAMYLCATSRDPRTEKLFFGSGTQLSVL.

This clonotype occurred a few times. This chain connects TRBV15 to TRBJ1-5, with D unclear. The V gene's germline CDR1 is LNHNV and CDR2 YYDKDF (reference sequence). CDR3 length: 14 amino acids. Trimming left V 3 bases short and J 1 base short, with 7 bases between. The CDR3 sequence: CATSRGASNQPQHF. The CDR3 region has the DNA TGTGCCACCAGCAGGGGAGCGAGCAATCAGCCCCAGCATTTT.